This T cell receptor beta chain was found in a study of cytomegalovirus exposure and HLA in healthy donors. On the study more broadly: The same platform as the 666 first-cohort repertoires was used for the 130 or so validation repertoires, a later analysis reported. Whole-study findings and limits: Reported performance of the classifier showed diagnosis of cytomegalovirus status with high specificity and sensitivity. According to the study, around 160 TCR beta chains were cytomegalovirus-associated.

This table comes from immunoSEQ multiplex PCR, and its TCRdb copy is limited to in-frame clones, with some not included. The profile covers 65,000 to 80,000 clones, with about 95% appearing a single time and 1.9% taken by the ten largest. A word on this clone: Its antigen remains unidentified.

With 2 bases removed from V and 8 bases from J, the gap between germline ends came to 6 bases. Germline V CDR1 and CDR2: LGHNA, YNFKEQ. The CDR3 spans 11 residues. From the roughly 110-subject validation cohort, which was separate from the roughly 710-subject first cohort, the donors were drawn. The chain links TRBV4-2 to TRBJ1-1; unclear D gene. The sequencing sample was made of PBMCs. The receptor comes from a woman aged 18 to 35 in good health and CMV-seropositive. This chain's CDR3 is CASSQSVEAFF. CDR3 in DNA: TGTGCCAGCAGCCAAAGCGTCGAAGCTTTCTTT.